This T cell receptor beta chain is drawn from a study of cytomegalovirus exposure and HLA in healthy donors. Study findings and constraints: Analyses of presence/absence relied on an assumption of roughly uniform sequencing depth across donors. In the analysis, some V segments, TRBV6-2 and TRBV6-3 included, were excluded as indistinguishable. Under in vitro conditions, a few CMV-associated chains were confirmed as specific for CMV antigens.

With regard to this clone: The antigen is undetermined.

The PCR was carried out with 60 Vbeta primers and 13 Jbeta primers. Clones were read by immunoSEQ multiplex PCR, and TCRdb kept only the in-frame ones, dropping some. This sample's table has around 130,000 clones. This CDR3 comprises 13 residues. With V trimmed by 6 bases and J by 1 base, 2 bases remained unmatched. CDR1 and CDR2 (germline): MNHNS, SASEGT. Healthy individuals who donated bone marrow served as the donors. Sequenced input: PBMCs. V and J are TRBV6-1 and TRBJ1-1, with TRBD1 matching 7 bases. This clonotype originated in a woman in her 40s in good health and CMV-seronegative. This chain's CDR3 is CASRRDRNTEAFF. In DNA, the CDR3 is TGTGCCAGCAGGCGGGACAGGAACACTGAAGCTTTCTTT.